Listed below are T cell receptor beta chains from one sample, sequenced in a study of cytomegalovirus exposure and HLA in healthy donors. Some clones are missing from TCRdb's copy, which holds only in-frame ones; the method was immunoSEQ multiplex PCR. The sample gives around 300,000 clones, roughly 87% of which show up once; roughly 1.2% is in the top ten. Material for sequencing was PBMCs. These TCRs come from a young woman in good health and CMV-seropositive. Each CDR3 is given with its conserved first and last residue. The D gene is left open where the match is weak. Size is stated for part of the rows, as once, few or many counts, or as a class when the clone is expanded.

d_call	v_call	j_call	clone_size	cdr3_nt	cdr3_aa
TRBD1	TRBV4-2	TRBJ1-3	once	TGTGCCAGCAGCCCAGAGGGGAAGGGGGCCGTGAGCTCTGGAAACACCATATATTTT	CASSPEGKGAVSSGNTIYF
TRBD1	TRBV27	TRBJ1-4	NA	TGTGCCAGCAGTTGGAGACAGGGGGCTGTTAATGAAAAACTGTTTTTT	CASSWRQGAVNEKLFF
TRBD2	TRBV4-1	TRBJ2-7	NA	TGCGCCAGCAGCCAAGCAATACCGGGGGGCTACGAGCAGTACTTC	CASSQAIPGGYEQYF
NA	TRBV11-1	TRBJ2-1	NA	TGTGCCAGCAGCCCGGCGATAGATCCTTCCTACAATGAGCAGTTCTTC	CASSPAIDPSYNEQFF
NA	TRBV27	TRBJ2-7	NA	TGTGCCAGCAGGAACGGAGCCAACGAGCAGTACTTC	CASRNGANEQYF
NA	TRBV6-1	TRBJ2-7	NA	TGTGCCAGCCATCTCGACGGACTCTCGCAGTACGAGCAGTACTTC	CASHLDGLSQYEQYF
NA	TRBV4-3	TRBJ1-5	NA	TGCGCCAGCAGCCAAGATGCTAACAGCGACCAACAGCCCCAGCATTTT	CASSQDANSDQQPQHF
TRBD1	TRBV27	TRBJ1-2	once	TGTGCCAGCAGTTTATCCACAGGGGGTGGCTACACCTTC	CASSLSTGGGYTF
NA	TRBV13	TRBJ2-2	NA	TGTGCCAGCAGTCCACTCCCCCCTGACGGGGAGCTGTTTTTT	CASSPLPPDGELFF
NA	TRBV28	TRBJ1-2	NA	TGTGCCAGCAGTTTGTCGGGTCATCCAACTTATGGCTACACCTTC	CASSLSGHPTYGYTF
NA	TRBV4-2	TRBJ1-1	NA	TGTGCCAGCAGCCAGATGAGGGGGATCACTGAAGCTTTCTTT	CASSQMRGITEAFF
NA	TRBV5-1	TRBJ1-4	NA	TGCGCCAGCAGCTCGACCCGGGGGGGCGCGGGTCAACTGTTTTTT	CASSSTRGGAGQLFF
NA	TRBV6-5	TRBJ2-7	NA	TGTGCCAGCAGTTACTATACAGGAAGGGAGCAGTACTTC	CASSYYTGREQYF
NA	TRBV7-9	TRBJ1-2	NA	TGTGCCAGCAGCTTAGAACAGAAATATGGCTACACCTTC	CASSLEQKYGYTF
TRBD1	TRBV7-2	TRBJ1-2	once	TGTGCCAGCAGCTTAGTGGGACAGGCGGATGGCTACACCTTC	CASSLVGQADGYTF
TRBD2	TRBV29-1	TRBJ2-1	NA	TGCAGCGTTGGGCGGGGGGGCTTCGATGAGCAGTTCTTC	CSVGRGGFDEQFF
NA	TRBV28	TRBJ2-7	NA	TGTGCCAGCAGTTTAGGTCCAGGAGCTTACGAGCAGTACTTC	CASSLGPGAYEQYF
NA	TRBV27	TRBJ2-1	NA	TGTGCCAGCAGTTTTAGGAGTGAGCAGTTCTTC	CASSFRSEQFF
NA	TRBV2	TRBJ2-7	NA	TGTGCCAGCAGTGGTTACGAGCAGTACTTC	CASSGYEQYF
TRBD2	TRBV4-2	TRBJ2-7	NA	TGTGCCAGCAGCCAAGAGGTAGCGGGGGACCTTTCCTACGAGCAGTACTTC	CASSQEVAGDLSYEQYF
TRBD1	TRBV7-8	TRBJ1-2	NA	TGTGCCAGCAGCTTACCTCGGGACAGGGGGATTACTGGCTACACCTTC	CASSLPRDRGITGYTF
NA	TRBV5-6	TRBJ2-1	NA	TGTGCCAGCACGTTGCAAACCGGGACACCCTACAATGAGCAGTTCTTC	CASTLQTGTPYNEQFF
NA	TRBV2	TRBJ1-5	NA	TGTGCCAGCACAGGCGACCGGGGAAGCAATCAGCCCCAGCATTTT	CASTGDRGSNQPQHF
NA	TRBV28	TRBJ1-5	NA	TGTGCCAGCAGTTTAGGGACACCACTTAGCAATCAGCCCCAGCATTTT	CASSLGTPLSNQPQHF
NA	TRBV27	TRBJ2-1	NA	TGTGCCAGCACCTGGAGAGGACAGTCCTACAATGAGCAGTTCTTC	CASTWRGQSYNEQFF
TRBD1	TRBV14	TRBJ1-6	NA	TGTGCCAGCAGCCAAGGGACAGGGGGCTCTTCACCCCTCCACTTT	CASSQGTGGSSPLHF
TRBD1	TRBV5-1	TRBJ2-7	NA	TGCGCCAGCAGCGGCACCGGGACAGGGTCCTACGAGCAGTACTTC	CASSGTGTGSYEQYF
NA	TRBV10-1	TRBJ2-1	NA	TGCGCCAGCCCGCACAGCTCCTACAATGAGCAGTTCTTC	CASPHSSYNEQFF
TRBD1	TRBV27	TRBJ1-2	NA	TGTGCCAGCAGCCACGGACAGGGAACTAACTATGGCTACACCTTC	CASSHGQGTNYGYTF
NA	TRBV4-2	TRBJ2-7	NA	TGTGCCAGCAGCCCCTTTGGGGGCCCCTACGAGCAGTACTTC	CASSPFGGPYEQYF
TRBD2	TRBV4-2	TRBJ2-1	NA	TGTGCCAGCAGCCAAGGTCTTGGCGGGGGGAACTACAATGAGCAGTTCTTC	CASSQGLGGGNYNEQFF
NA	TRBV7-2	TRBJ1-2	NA	TGTGCCAGCAGCCCCGGGGGGGGTTTGGGTGGCTACACCTTC	CASSPGGGLGGYTF
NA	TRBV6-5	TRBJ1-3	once	TGTGCCAGCAGTTCAGGCTATTCTGGAAACACCATATATTTT	CASSSGYSGNTIYF
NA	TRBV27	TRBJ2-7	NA	TGTGCCAGCAGTTTTTCGTCCGGACTGGCCTACGAGCAGTACTTC	CASSFSSGLAYEQYF
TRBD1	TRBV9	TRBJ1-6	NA	TGTGCCAGCAGCGCCCCAGGGGGCAGGAGTAATTCACCCCTCCACTTT	CASSAPGGRSNSPLHF
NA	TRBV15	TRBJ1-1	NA	TGTGCCACCAGCAGAGGCCAAAACACTGAAGCTTTCTTT	CATSRGQNTEAFF
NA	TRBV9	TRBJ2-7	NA	TGTGCCAGCAGCGTAGGCGGGCCCTACGAGCAGTACTTC	CASSVGGPYEQYF
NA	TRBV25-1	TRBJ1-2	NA	TGTGCCAGCAAAGTCGGGGCATATGGCTACACCTTC	CASKVGAYGYTF
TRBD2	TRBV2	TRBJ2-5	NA	TGTGCCAGCCGTTCGGGGGGGGGAGAGACCCAGTACTTC	CASRSGGGETQYF
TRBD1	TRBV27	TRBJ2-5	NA	TGTGCCAGCAGTAGTGACAGGGGATACCAAGAGACCCAGTACTTC	CASSSDRGYQETQYF
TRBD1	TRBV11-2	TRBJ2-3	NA	TGTGCCAGCAGCTCCCAGTTGACAGGGAAAAGCACAGATACGCAGTATTTT	CASSSQLTGKSTDTQYF
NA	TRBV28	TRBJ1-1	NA	TGTGCCAGCTTATCGGGGTTCGCTGAAGCTTTCTTT	CASLSGFAEAFF
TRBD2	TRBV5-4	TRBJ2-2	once	TGTGCCAGCAGTTCGGGACTAGGGAGGGAGCTGTTTTTT	CASSSGLGRELFF
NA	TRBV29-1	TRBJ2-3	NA	TGCAGCGTCGCTAAAATTAGCGGAGCGCCCACAGATACGCAGTATTTT	CSVAKISGAPTDTQYF
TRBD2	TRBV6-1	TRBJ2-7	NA	TGTGCCAGCAGTCGGGAGCGGGAGTCCTCCTACGAGCAGTACTTC	CASSRERESSYEQYF
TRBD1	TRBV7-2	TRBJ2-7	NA	TGTGCCAGCAGCTCTGGGCCTAGGGGCGGGACAGGGGCCTACGAGCAGTACTTC	CASSSGPRGGTGAYEQYF
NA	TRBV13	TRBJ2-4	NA	TGTGCCAGCAGCGGGGGCTTCAAAACGGAAAACATTCAGTACTTC	CASSGGFKTENIQYF
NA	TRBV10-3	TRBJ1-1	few	TGTGCCATCAGTGAACAGGTGAAGACTGAAGCTTTCTTT	CAISEQVKTEAFF
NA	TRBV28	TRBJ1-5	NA	TGTGCCAGCACAAAACTACGGCATTACAATCAGCCCCAGCATTTT	CASTKLRHYNQPQHF
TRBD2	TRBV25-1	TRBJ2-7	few	TGTGCCAGTAGCGGGAATTCCTACGAGCAGTACTTC	CASSGNSYEQYF
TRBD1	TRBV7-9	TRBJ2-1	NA	TGTGCCAGCAGCATCGGGACAGGATCCAATGAGCAGTTCTTC	CASSIGTGSNEQFF
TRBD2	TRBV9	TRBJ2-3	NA	TGTGCCAGCAGCGTAGCGGGGGGGTCAGATACGCAGTATTTT	CASSVAGGSDTQYF
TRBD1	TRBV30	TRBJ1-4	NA	TGTGCCTGGAGGGACAGGGGCCCCGAAAAACTGTTTTTT	CAWRDRGPEKLFF
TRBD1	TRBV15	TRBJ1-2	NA	TGTGCCACCAGCAGGCCGGGACAGGGGGCTGGAATTGATGGCTACACCTTC	CATSRPGQGAGIDGYTF